The rows below give T cell receptor beta chains drawn from one sample of a study of blood T cell repertoires in COVID-19. Produced via immunoSEQ multiplex PCR; TCRdb's table is partial and in-frame only. The sample lists 55,000 to 70,000 clones; 80% to 90% were seen once. Sequencing used peripheral blood. These receptors were collected from a woman younger than 35 with acute or convalescent COVID-19. Both conserved end residues are part of each CDR3. Each record gives: D gene, V gene, J gene, clone size, CDR3 DNA, CDR3 protein. The D gene is left open where the match is weak. Part of the rows lack a size; the others show once, few, many or a class for expanded clones.

-	TRBV5-5	TRBJ2-3	-	TGTGCCAGCAGCTGGACAGTTATAGGGACAGATACGCAGTATTTT	CASSWTVIGTDTQYF
TRBD1	TRBV19	TRBJ1-5	-	TGTGCCAGTAGTTGGACAGGGGTTTTCCAGCCCCAGCATTTT	CASSWTGVFQPQHF
-	TRBV28	TRBJ2-7	-	TGTGCCAGCAGTACGGAGAACTCCTACGAGCAGTACTTC	CASSTENSYEQYF
TRBD2	TRBV19	TRBJ2-5	once	TGTGCCAGTAGGGCTAGCGGGAGTTCCGGGGAGACCCAGTACTTC	CASRASGSSGETQYF
TRBD1	TRBV4-1	TRBJ1-3	-	TGCGCCAGCAGCCAACCCTTACAGGGGAACTCTGGAAACACCATATATTTT	CASSQPLQGNSGNTIYF
-	TRBV3-1/TRBV3-2	TRBJ2-7	-	TGTGCCAGCAGCCAAGATGTGACGGGAGTTCAGAGGCAGTACTTC	CASSQDVTGVQRQYF
TRBD1	TRBV6-5	TRBJ1-1	-	TGTGCCAGCAGTCCCCTCGACAGGGCAAACACTGAAGCTTTCTTT	CASSPLDRANTEAFF
TRBD2	TRBV4-3	TRBJ2-2	-	TGCGCCAGCAGTCCTTCGACTAGCGGGAACACCGGGGAGCTGTTTTTT	CASSPSTSGNTGELFF
-	TRBV5-1	TRBJ2-5	-	TGCGCCAGCAGCTTGGTACGAGGTTCAGAGACCCAGTACTTC	CASSLVRGSETQYF
TRBD1	TRBV27	TRBJ2-1	-	TGTGCCAGCAGAACCGGGACAGGGAGGCGGATGAATGAGCAGTTCTTC	CASRTGTGRRMNEQFF
TRBD1	TRBV18	TRBJ2-5	-	TGTGCCAGCTCTCGTGGACAGGGAGGAGAGACCCAGTACTTC	CASSRGQGGETQYF
-	TRBV28	TRBJ1-2	-	TGTGCCAGCATCGCGGGGGGGGTTGGCGCCTATGGCTACACCTTC	CASIAGGVGAYGYTF
TRBD1	TRBV7-9	TRBJ1-3	-	TGTGCCAGCAGCTTAGGGCGACAGGGATCTGGAAACACCATATATTTT	CASSLGRQGSGNTIYF
-	TRBV5-1	TRBJ2-1	-	TGCGCCAGCAGCCCCGAATCAGTCAATGAGCAGTTCTTC	CASSPESVNEQFF
TRBD1	TRBV6-2/TRBV6-3	TRBJ1-6	once	TGTGCCAGCAGTTACTCGGGACAGGGGGCTTATTCACCCCTCCACTTT	CASSYSGQGAYSPLHF
-	TRBV28	TRBJ1-6	few	TGTGCCAGCAGTTCGACCGGAGGTTCACCCCTCCACTTT	CASSSTGGSPLHF
-	TRBV10-2	TRBJ2-7	once	TGCGCCAGCAGAGCCAACTGGGGACTCTCCTACGAGCAGTACTTC	CASRANWGLSYEQYF
-	TRBV12-3/TRBV12-4	TRBJ1-1	-	TGTGCCAGCAGTCCGGGGGGGGGCACTGAAGCTTTCTTT	CASSPGGGTEAFF
TRBD1	TRBV27	TRBJ1-5	-	TGTGCCAGCAGTTGGACAGGGGGCCATAATCAGCCCCAGCATTTT	CASSWTGGHNQPQHF
-	TRBV18	TRBJ2-7	-	TGTGCCAGCTCACCCAATCAGGGTTACGAGCAGTACTTC	CASSPNQGYEQYF
TRBD1	TRBV5-5	TRBJ2-7	-	TGTGCCAGCAGACGACAGGGGGCCTACGAGCAGTACTTC	CASRRQGAYEQYF
-	TRBV6-6	TRBJ1-1	-	TGTGCCAGCAGTCCAACCCCCCCAGGGGATAGTAATCCTAACACTGAAGCTTTCTTT	CASSPTPPGDSNPNTEAFF
TRBD1	TRBV12-5	TRBJ1-1	-	TGTGCTAGTGGTTTGGATTGGGACAGGGGGCGCCGGGGCACTGAAGCTTTCTTT	CASGLDWDRGRRGTEAFF
TRBD2	TRBV9	TRBJ2-3	-	TGTGCCAGCAGCCCCCGCGGCCTAGCGGGAGATACGCAGTATTTT	CASSPRGLAGDTQYF
TRBD1	TRBV15	TRBJ1-2	-	TGTGCCACCAGCAGAGATCTGGGCAGGGGGCTGGATGGCTACACCTTC	CATSRDLGRGLDGYTF
TRBD2	TRBV3-1/TRBV3-2	TRBJ2-7	-	TGTGCCAGCAGCCAAGGACTAGCGAGCGCTTACGAGCAGTACTTC	CASSQGLASAYEQYF
TRBD1	TRBV6-6	TRBJ1-5	once	TGTGCCAGCAGTTTATGGACAGGCCGCAATCAGCCCCAGCATTTT	CASSLWTGRNQPQHF
TRBD2	TRBV19	TRBJ2-1	-	TGTGCCAGTAGTACCAGCGGGAGTTCCTACAATGAGCAGTTCTTC	CASSTSGSSYNEQFF
TRBD2	TRBV4-1	TRBJ2-5	-	TGCGCCAGCAGCCAGGGGACTAACCAAGAGACCCAGTACTTC	CASSQGTNQETQYF